This TCR beta chain was sequenced during a study of cytomegalovirus exposure and HLA in healthy donors. Turning to the study itself: Earlier findings included roughly 120 million unique TCR beta sequences obtained from about 179 million T cells.

V lost 0 bases to trimming and J lost 4 bases, with 14 bases between them. The CDR3 length is 16 residues. Unrecorded immune exposures were likely, despite nominal health at sampling. The study ran its PCR with 60 Vbeta and 13 Jbeta primers. Only in-frame clones appear in the TCRdb table, and some are missing; sequencing was by immunoSEQ multiplex PCR. There are roughly 170,000 clones in the sample; roughly 78% occur only once, and about 0.7% lies in the top ten. This chain links TRBV23-1 with TRBJ2-3, with D possibly being TRBD2 (6 bases). TRBV23-1 is an open reading frame whose function is uncertain. This TCR derives from a boy younger than 18 in good health and CMV-seronegative. The sequenced material came from PBMCs. The CDR3 DNA reads as TGCGCCAGCAGTCAATCGGGGGGACGCACTTCAGATACGCAGTATTTT. Its protein product is CASSQSGGRTSDTQYF.